This TCR beta chain was obtained from a study of tumor-infiltrating lymphocytes in localized non-small cell lung cancer. Germline loops: CDR1 SGDLS, CDR2 YYNGEE. The CDR3 has 14 residues. The V and J ends lost 4 bases and 1 base respectively, with 12 bases between them. The data were produced by immunoSEQ multiplex PCR, yet TCRdb's version contains in-frame clones alone and is incomplete. The sample includes some 9,300 clones, approximately 78% seen only once; the top ten take just over 9.5%. Input material: lung tumor tissue. The sequence was collected from a human donor with non-small cell lung cancer. The chain is built from TRBV9 and TRBJ2-7; D remains unclear. The CDR3 reads CASSPNSRSYEQYF. The CDR3 DNA is TGTGCCAGCAGCCCCAACTCGCGGTCCTACGAGCAGTACTTC.